This T cell receptor (beta chain) was sequenced in a study of blood T cells in healthy people across ages. Through a sample-barcoded 5' primer and a J-beta primer mix, a second PCR was run for roughly 6 to 11 cycles. TCRdb reanalysed the 5' RACE reads using MiXCR and keeps one entry per CDR3 protein. The top ten hold around 2.1% of the sample, which has over 1,500,000 distinct CDR3 sequences, roughly 50% seen once. Study results and limitations: Naive CD4+ cells and diversity were both higher in long-lived donors than in aged donors. Since the PBMCs were unsorted, naive and antigen-experienced cells could not be conclusively compared. The diversity estimates, figures obtained from one million T cells, were considered underestimates.

With respect to this clonotype: What it recognizes is unknown.

The origin of this receptor is a woman aged 40-49 years in good health. Specimen: blood.

DNA of the CDR3: TGTGCCAGCAGCTTATCTAGCGGGGGGGCCGGATTAGATACGCAGTATTTT. Amino acids: CASSLSSGGAGLDTQYF. The chain uses TRBV7-8 and TRBJ2-3; 12 bases are shared with TRBD2. V lost 2 bases to trimming and J lost 5 bases; unmatched junction nucleotides: 8. Germline V gene lookup returns CDR1 SGHVS and CDR2 FQNEAQ. The CDR3 is made up of 17 amino acids. Filled out from reference TRBV7-8 and TRBJ2-3, the complete variable domain reads GAGVSQSPRYKVAKRGQDVALRCDPISGHVSLFWYQQALGQGPEFLTYFQNEAQLDKSGLPSDRFFAERPEGSVSTLKIQRTQQEDSAVYLCASSLSSGGAGLDTQYFGPGTRLTVL.